These 16 T cell receptor beta chains originate from one sample sequenced in a study of molecular identifiers for immune sequencing clone quantification. MiXCR, applied by TCRdb to the PCR reads, yields one record per CDR3 protein. Among 300,000 to 400,000 distinct CDR3 sequences listed, about 22% were seen once. The sequenced sample consisted of naive CD8+ T cells from blood, with Jurkat cell RNA spiked in. The subset is: FACS-sorted CD8+CD4-CCR7+CD45RA+ naive T cells. These receptors all come from a human donor in good health. Some libraries in this study had Jurkat cell RNA spiked in.

This clonotype was observed a handful of times. DNA of the CDR3: TGTGCTAGTGGTTTGGGCCGAGGCGGAGATTATGGCTACACCTTC. It is translated as CASGLGRGGDYGYTF. The chain recombines TRBV12-5 with TRBJ1-2, with D unclear. This CDR3 region has 15 residues. The germline CDR1 and CDR2 sequences are LGHNT and FRNRAP. Trimming removed 1 base from V and 5 bases from J, with 14 bases in between. The full variable domain, its missing parts supplied by reference TRBV12-5 and TRBJ1-2, is DARVTQTPRHKVTEMGQEVTMRCQPILGHNTVFWYRQTMMQGLELLAYFRNRAPLDDSGMPKDRFSAEMPDATLATLKIQPSEPRDSAVYFCASGLGRGGDYGYTFGSGTRLTVV.

This chain uses TRBV29-1 with TRBJ2-3, with 7 bases matching TRBD2. V trimming: 7 bases; J trimming: 15 bases; junction bases outside the gene matches: 13. This CDR3 region has 11 residues. The V gene's germline CDR1 is SQVTM and CDR2 ANQGSEA. CDR3 bases: TGCAGCGCTACCGTGGCGGGAGTACGATATTTT. Amino acid sequence: CSATVAGVRYF.

Many counts were recorded for this clonotype. The rearrangement joins TRBV4-3 to TRBJ2-1; D may be TRBD1 or TRBD2 (5 bases each). Deletions cut 0 bases from V and 0 bases from J, with 9 bases between. Germline V gene sequence: CDR1 LGHNA, CDR2 YSLEER. The CDR3 has 16 residues. The DNA of the CDR3 is TGCGCCAGCAGCCAAGACCCGGGGCCCTCCTACAATGAGCAGTTCTTC. It translates to CASSQDPGPSYNEQFF.

The chain recombines TRBV7-2 with TRBJ2-7; the D gene is possibly TRBD2 (7 bases). The germline V and J ends were trimmed by 1 base and 3 bases, with 16 bases remaining between them. CDR3 length: 16 residues. CDR1 is SGHTA, CDR2 FQGNSA, per germline. The CDR3 is CASSLVGGGGGYEQYF. CDR3 nucleotides: TGTGCCAGCAGCTTAGTGGGGGGGGGCGGCGGCTACGAGCAGTACTTC. The full variable domain, with the rest looked up from reference TRBV7-2 and TRBJ2-7, is GAGVSQSPSNKVTEKGKDVELRCDPISGHTALYWYRQSLGQGLEFLIYFQGNSAPDKSGLPSDRFSAERTGGSVSTLTIQRTQQEDSAVYLCASSLVGGGGGYEQYFGPGTRLTVT.

This chain uses TRBV9 with TRBJ2-3, with D hard to call. The ends were cut back, 3 bases at V and 5 bases at J, with 16 bases in the middle. The germline V gene has CDR1 SGDLS and CDR2 YYNGEE. CDR3 size: 15 residues. As DNA, the CDR3 is TGTGCCAGCAGCGCGGCTCTTTATATGGGAGATACGCAGTATTTT. This gives the protein CASSAALYMGDTQYF.

This chain links TRBV3-1 with TRBJ1-3; D unclear. The germline V gene has CDR1 LGHDT and CDR2 YNNKEL (reference sequence). The length of the CDR3 is 15 residues. Trimming took off 0 bases at V and 0 bases at J, with 6 bases between the two ends. As DNA, the CDR3 is TGTGCCAGCAGCCAAGACGGAGGCTCTGGAAACACCATATATTTT. This gives the protein CASSQDGGSGNTIYF.

This chain links TRBV14 with TRBJ2-5; D ambiguous. Per the germline V gene, CDR1 is SGHDN and CDR2 is FVKESK. There are 15 residues in the CDR3. V was pared by 1 base and J by 0 bases, with 9 bases between. CDR3 loop: CASSQGVHNQETQYF. As DNA, the CDR3 is TGTGCCAGCAGCCAAGGCGTGCACAACCAAGAGACCCAGTACTTC.

For this clonotype: Since a much larger clone is just one base distant, this may be a read error. The gene calls are TRBV7-6 and TRBJ1-3, with a possible D match to TRBD1 (6 bases). Germline CDR1 is SGHVS and CDR2 is FNYEAQ. The CDR3 contains 15 residues. This chain's CDR3 is CASSLEGGSGNNIYF. The CDR3 nucleotides read TGTGCCAGCAGCTTAGAGGGGGGCTCTGGAAACAACATATATTTT.

About this clonotype itself: A much larger clonotype is one base distant, so this may be a read error. This chain connects TRBV2 to TRBJ1-1; TRBD1 agrees at 8 bases. From germline, CDR1 is SNHLY and CDR2 FYNNEI. V was clipped by 1 base and J by 6 bases; unmatched bases: 4. The CDR3 is made up of 14 amino acids. CDR3 loop: CASSEGTGGPEAFF. The CDR3, as DNA: TGTGCCAGCAGTGAAGGAACAGGGGGACCTGAAGCTTTCTTT.

This clonotype was recorded many times. The chain recombines TRBV28 with TRBJ2-4; 8 bases match TRBD1. CDR1 is MDHEN and CDR2 is SYDVKM in the germline V gene. The trim removed 8 bases at V and 0 bases at J, leaving 12 bases unmatched. The CDR3 has 17 amino acids. Written as DNA, the CDR3 is TGTGCCAGCGGAATCTCGGACAGGGCCCTAGCCAAAAACATTCAGTACTTC. Protein product: CASGISDRALAKNIQYF.

The J gene is TRBJ2-1, the V gene TRBV7-9; tentatively, D is TRBD1 or TRBD2 (5 bases each). V was trimmed by 4 bases and J by 7 bases, leaving 11 bases between them. The CDR3 length is 13 residues. The germline gives CDR1 SEHNR, CDR2 FQNEAQ (reference sequence). The CDR3 sequence is CASSYRDPNEQFF. In DNA, the CDR3 is TGTGCCAGCAGCTACCGGGACCCGAATGAGCAGTTCTTC.

The rearrangement joins TRBV5-6 to TRBJ2-3; 7 bases are shared with TRBD2. The CDR3 length is 17 residues. V shed 0 bases and J 0 bases; nucleotides not matched to a gene: 7. Germline CDR1 reads SGHDT; CDR2 reads YYEEEE. CDR3 residues: CASSLDPLAVSTDTQYF. CDR3 bases: TGTGCCAGCAGCTTGGATCCCCTAGCGGTTAGCACAGATACGCAGTATTTT.

The sample holds many counts of this clonotype. The V and J genes are TRBV20-1 and TRBJ2-7; 9 nucleotides agree with TRBD1. V shed 3 bases, J shed 6 bases, and the junction held 6 bases outside the gene matches. The germline V gene encodes CDR1 DFQATT and CDR2 SNEGSKA (reference sequence). The CDR3 is made up of 13 amino acids. The CDR3 spells CSASFRQGGEQYF. CDR3 in DNA: TGCAGTGCTAGCTTTAGACAGGGGGGCGAGCAGTACTTC.

This sequence joins TRBV20-1 and TRBJ2-5, with D hard to call. The V end lost 7 bases, the J end lost 13 bases, and 28 bases lay between the germline ends. Germline V gene lookup returns CDR1 DFQATT and CDR2 SNEGSKA (reference sequence). This CDR3 contains 14 residues. The CDR3, as DNA: TGCAGTGTCTGGAACCCAGAGTACCAAGCGCCCCCGTACTTC. Translation gives CSVWNPEYQAPPYF.

The chain couples TRBV5-6 to TRBJ1-4, with 7 positions matching TRBD1. This CDR3 region has 16 residues. CDR1 and CDR2 (germline): SGHDT, YYEEEE. The ends lost 0 bases at V and 4 bases at J; junction bases unmatched: 6. Here the CDR3 reads CASSLAETGVNEKLFF. The CDR3 DNA is TGTGCCAGCAGCTTGGCCGAAACAGGGGTTAATGAAAAACTGTTTTTT. The entire variable domain, with the rest obtained from reference TRBV5-6 and TRBJ1-4, is as follows: DAGVTQSPTHLIKTRGQQVTLRCSPKSGHDTVSWYQQALGQGPQFIFQYYEEEERQRGNFPDRFSGHQFPNYSSELNVNALLLGDSALYLCASSLAETGVNEKLFFGSGTQLSVL.

This sequence joins TRBV6-2 or TRBV6-3 and TRBJ1-5, with D tentatively TRBD1 (6 bases). Deletions cut 0 bases from V and 4 bases from J, with 13 bases between. Per germline, CDR1 MNHEY and CDR2 SVGEGT. The CDR3 totals 16 residues. CDR3 nucleotide sequence: TGTGCCAGCAGTTACTCGACGGGGGCCGGAAATCAGCCCCAGCATTTT. It yields the protein CASSYSTGAGNQPQHF.